This T cell receptor beta chain was obtained from a study of T cell responses to AZD1222 COVID-19 vaccine. Study summary: Analyses pooled second doses at about 4 or about 12 weeks.

The CDR3 runs 13 residues. With 5 bases removed from V and 2 bases from J, the gap between germline ends came to 9 bases. Germline-derived CDR1 and CDR2 are SGHNT and YENEEA. Points on this clone: What it binds is unknown.

TCRdb keeps only in-frame clones here, not all; method: immunoSEQ multiplex PCR. The table has about 150,000 clones, less than 90% seen once. The study, taken as a whole, reports: Sampling that yielded the repertoires occurred only after the peak T cell response. Spike-spanning, vaccine-associated CD4 TCRs were dominant at 160-218 and 743-854. Rises in breadth and depth of Spike-specific TCRs came after two AZD1222 doses.

The clonotype was recovered from an adult in good health. The sequencing here drew on peripheral blood, taken on day 0 of AZD1222 vaccination. This sequence joins TRBV11-3 and TRBJ2-5; D is unclear. The CDR3 DNA reads as TGTGCCAGCAGCCTAGGTCAGCAAGAGACCCAGTACTTC. Protein sequence: CASSLGQQETQYF.